The entry below gives a single TCR beta chain sequence along with its context. The data were produced by immunoSEQ multiplex PCR, yet TCRdb's version contains in-frame clones alone and is incomplete. Of tens of thousands of clones in the sample, around 94% are singletons; the top ten hold about 0.13%. This sample is part of a study of T cell changes during pregnancy in multiple sclerosis. The sample was CD4+ T cells from peripheral blood mononuclear cells, taken after pregnancy. The TCR sequence derives from a female donor with multiple sclerosis, enrolled in a pregnancy study.

The DNA for the CDR3 is TGTGCCAGTAGTGAAACTAGGGGGGAGCAGTTCTTC. Its translation: CASSETRGEQFF. The chain combines TRBV19 with TRBJ2-1; possible D gene TRBD1, 6 bases. Germline values: CDR1 LNHDA, CDR2 SQIVND (reference sequence). Trimming took 5 bases from V and 10 from J, leaving 12 bases between them. The CDR3 sequence is 12 residues long.